The present entry profiles one T cell receptor beta chain with its context. Its matching antigen is unknown. Splitting of each subset's genomic DNA was done evenly across several immunoSEQ plates. TCRdb's table, derived via immunoSEQ multiplex PCR, lists solely in-frame clones and lacks some. The sample has about 680,000 clones, roughly 72% seen once. The CDR3 is made up of 16 amino acids. V was pared by 4 bases and J by 4 bases, with 18 bases between. The germline CDR1 and CDR2 sequences are SGHRS and YFSETQ. These data are taken from a study of shared clonotypes between healthy human individuals. Whole-study findings and limits: Few donors restricted represented genetic and exposure-history diversity.

The TCR was taken from a woman in her twenties or thirties in good health. The sequenced material came from memory CD4+ T cells sorted from blood. Specified subset: CD45RA-negative fraction. The chain joins TRBV5-1 to TRBJ2-1; a weak D match, TRBD2 (6 bases). CDR3 region: CASSDGSSANYNEQFF. The CDR3 DNA is TGCGCCAGCAGCGACGGATCTAGCGCGAATTACAATGAGCAGTTCTTC.